These 5 T cell receptor beta chains were sequenced from one sample in a study of cytomegalovirus exposure and HLA in healthy donors. A multiplex PCR was run with 60 Vbeta primers and 13 Jbeta primers. Clones were sequenced by immunoSEQ multiplex PCR, and TCRdb holds only the in-frame ones, with some missing. The top ten hold approximately 30% of the sample, which has 95,000 to 150,000 clones, 65% to 80% seen once. The specimen was PBMCs. These receptors all come from a man aged 55-75 years in good health and CMV-seropositive.

This chain uses TRBV19 with TRBJ2-7; 8 positions agree with TRBD1. The V gene's germline CDR1 is LNHDA and CDR2 SQIVND (reference sequence). Trimming at V came to 7 bases and at J to 3 bases, leaving 11 bases not matched to a gene. The length of the CDR3 is 15 residues. The CDR3 loop reads CASIRRDRGVYEQYF. CDR3 sequence (DNA): TGTGCCAGTATCCGGAGAGACAGGGGAGTCTACGAGCAGTACTTC.

The V call is TRBV19, the J call TRBJ1-1; 8 nucleotides agree with TRBD1. CDR3 length equals 16 residues. Germline V lookup: CDR1 LNHDA, CDR2 SQIVND (reference sequence). V was clipped by 3 bases and J by 2 bases; unmatched bases: 8. CDR3 residues: CASSILPGQVNTEAFF. Written as DNA, the CDR3 is TGTGCCAGTAGTATCTTACCGGGACAGGTTAACACTGAAGCTTTCTTT.

V usage is TRBV19 and J usage is TRBJ2-7; 8 bases fit TRBD2. Losses at the gene ends were 1 base for V and 2 bases for J; bases not matched to a gene: 4. Germline V gene lookup returns CDR1 LNHDA and CDR2 SQIVND (reference sequence). This CDR3 is built from 15 residues. CDR3 coding DNA: TGTGCCAGTAGTATAGTCCTAGCGGGTACCTACGAGCAGTACTTC. Encoded protein: CASSIVLAGTYEQYF.

In this sample, this clone turned up once. V and J are TRBV13 and TRBJ1-4; TRBD1 matches at 10 bases. V lost 5 bases to trimming and J lost 2 bases; unmatched junction nucleotides: 5. Germline assignment: CDR1 PRHDT and CDR2 FYEKMQ (reference sequence). CDR3 length equals 16 residues. CDR3 bases: TGTGCCAGCAGCGCCCGGACAGGGGGGACTAATGAAAAACTGTTTTTT. Translating it yields CASSARTGGTNEKLFF.

The chain combines TRBV7-2 with TRBJ1-2, with 9 bases fitting TRBD1. Germline CDR1 is SGHTA and CDR2 is FQGNSA. The length of the CDR3 is 14 residues. The junction had 7 bases not matched to a gene; V was cut back by 5 bases and J by 6 bases. CDR3 DNA: TGTGCCAGCAGCAGCCCCGGGACAGGGAATGGCTACACCTTC. Translation: CASSSPGTGNGYTF.